This T cell receptor beta chain was captured by sequencing in a study of Ad26.COV2.S vaccination and SARS-CoV-2 variants. Findings and limits, study-wide: Possibly, TCR breadth and depth analyses underestimated total T cell responses.

This clone occurred a few times. Its cognate antigen is unknown. Method: immunoSEQ multiplex PCR; TCRdb's copy keeps in-frame clones and lacks some. This table has roughly 350,000 clones, around 87% appearing once. Regarding treatment: some 20 received Ad26.COV2.S at low or high dose, single or two shots; about 5 received placebo; per-sample allocation not given. Collection of the samples took place on day 63 after the first injection of vaccine or placebo. The CDR3 spans 12 residues. The germline V and J ends were trimmed by 1 base and 9 bases, with 9 bases remaining between them. CDR1 and CDR2 (germline): LGHDT, YNNKEL (reference sequence).

The source material was peripheral blood, sampled in a trial of Ad26.COV2.S vaccine versus placebo. This sequence was found in a person aged 18-65 years who received the Ad26.COV2.S COVID-19 vaccine or a placebo. V usage is TRBV3-1 (or the pseudogene TRBV3-2) and J usage is TRBJ2-5; D not certain. CDR3: CASSQVGQPQYF. The CDR3 DNA sequence: TGTGCCAGCAGCCAAGTCGGGCAGCCCCAGTACTTC.